The clone carrying this T cell receptor beta chain came up a few times. Its antigen remains unidentified. This sample was included in a study of T cell responses to AZD1222 COVID-19 vaccine. Notes on the study in general: Most donors were white British and more were female, and clonal diversity was possibly underestimated. Vaccine-associated CD4 TCRs ranged over spike, dominating at 160-218 and 743-854. Sampling captured repertoires only after the peak T cell response.

Germline assignment: CDR1 LGHNA and CDR2 YNFKEQ. V was cut by 0 bases and J by 2 bases, with 11 bases left in between. There are 16 residues in the CDR3. Assay: immunoSEQ multiplex PCR; the TCRdb copy retains only in-frame clones and omits some. The top ten clones hold about 50% of a sample with tens of thousands of clones, over 60% of them seen once. This chain links TRBV4-2 with TRBJ1-5; D ambiguous. This sequence originates from an adult who received the AZD1222 COVID-19 vaccine. The source material was peripheral blood, sampled 28 days after the second AZD1222 dose. CDR3 sequence (DNA): TGTGCCAGCAGCCAAGATATTTCAGGCGGCAATCAGCCCCAGCATTTT. Its protein is CASSQDISGGNQPQHF.